This T cell receptor beta chain was profiled in a study of blood T cell repertoires in COVID-19. This clone has just a few counts. Trimming left V 2 bases short and J 1 base short, with 8 bases between. This CDR3 is 14 amino acids long. The germline CDR1 and CDR2 sequences are MNHNS and SASEGT. Assay: immunoSEQ multiplex PCR; the TCRdb copy retains only in-frame clones and omits some. In the table there are about 97,000 clones, about 90% of which are singletons. Sequencing was done on a sample of peripheral blood. The chain recombines TRBV6-1 with TRBJ1-1; D unresolved. This TCR came from a woman aged 45-65 years with COVID-19, enrolled during active disease. The CDR3: CASSEYEANTEAFF. CDR3 bases: TGTGCCAGCAGTGAATATGAGGCGAACACTGAAGCTTTCTTT.